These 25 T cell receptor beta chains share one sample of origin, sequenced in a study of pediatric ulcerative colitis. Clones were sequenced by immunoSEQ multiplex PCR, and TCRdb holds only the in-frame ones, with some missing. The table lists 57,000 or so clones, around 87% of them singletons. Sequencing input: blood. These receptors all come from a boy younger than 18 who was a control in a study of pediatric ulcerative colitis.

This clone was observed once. As DNA, the CDR3 is TGTGCCAGCTCCTACACAACAACTAATGAAAAACTGTTTTTT. Protein sequence: CASSYTTTNEKLFF. The chain employs TRBV7-2 and TRBJ1-4; D unresolved. Germline CDR1 SGHTA, CDR2 FQGNSA. V lost 8 bases and J lost 0, with 10 bases in between. This CDR3 comprises 14 residues.

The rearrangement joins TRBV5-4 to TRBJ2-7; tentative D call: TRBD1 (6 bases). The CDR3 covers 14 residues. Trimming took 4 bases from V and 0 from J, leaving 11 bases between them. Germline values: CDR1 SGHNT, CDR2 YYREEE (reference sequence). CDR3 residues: CASSVQGISYEQYF. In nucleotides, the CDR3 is TGTGCCAGCAGCGTACAGGGAATCTCCTACGAGCAGTACTTC.

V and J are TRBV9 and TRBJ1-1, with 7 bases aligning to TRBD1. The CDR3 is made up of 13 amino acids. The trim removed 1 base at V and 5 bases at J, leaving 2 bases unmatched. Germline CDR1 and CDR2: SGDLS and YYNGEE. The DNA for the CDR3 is TGTGCCAGCAGCGTACAGGGGGATACTGAAGCTTTCTTT. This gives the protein CASSVQGDTEAFF.

CDR3 residues: CASSPGGNIQYF. CDR3 nucleotides: TGCGCCAGCAGCCCCGGGGGAAACATTCAGTACTTC. The chain is built from TRBV4-3 and TRBJ2-4; perhaps TRBD2 as D (6 bases). From germline, CDR1 is LGHNA and CDR2 YSLEER. Trimming took 4 bases from V and 6 from J, leaving 7 bases between them. The length of the CDR3 is 12 residues.

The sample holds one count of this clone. The CDR3 region is CASSLGTANYGYTF. In DNA form, the CDR3 reads TGTGCCAGCAGTTTAGGAACGGCTAACTATGGCTACACCTTC. The V and J genes are TRBV28 and TRBJ1-2, with D hard to call. Germline CDR1 is MDHEN and CDR2 is SYDVKM. Trimming stripped 2 bases from V and 0 bases from J, with 7 bases between. The CDR3 consists of 14 residues.

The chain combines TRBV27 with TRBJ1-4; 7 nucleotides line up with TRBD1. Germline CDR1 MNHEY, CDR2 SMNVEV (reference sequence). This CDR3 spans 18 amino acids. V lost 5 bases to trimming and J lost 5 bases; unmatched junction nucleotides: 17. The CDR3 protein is CASSPHRQGRKWNEKLFF. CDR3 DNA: TGTGCCAGCAGTCCGCATCGACAGGGCCGGAAATGGAATGAAAAACTGTTTTTT.

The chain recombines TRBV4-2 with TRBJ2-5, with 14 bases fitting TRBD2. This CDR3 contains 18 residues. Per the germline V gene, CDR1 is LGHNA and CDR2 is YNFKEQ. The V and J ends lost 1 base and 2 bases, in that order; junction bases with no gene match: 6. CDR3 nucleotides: TGTGCCAGCAGCCAAGGGGGACTAGCGGGAGTATCTCAAGAGACCCAGTACTTC. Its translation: CASSQGGLAGVSQETQYF.

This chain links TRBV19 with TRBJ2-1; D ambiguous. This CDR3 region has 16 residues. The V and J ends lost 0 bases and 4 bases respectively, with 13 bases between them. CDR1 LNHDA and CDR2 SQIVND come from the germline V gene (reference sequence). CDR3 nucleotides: TGTGCCAGTAGTATAGATCGGGCGGTAGTTTACAATGAGCAGTTCTTC. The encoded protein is CASSIDRAVVYNEQFF.

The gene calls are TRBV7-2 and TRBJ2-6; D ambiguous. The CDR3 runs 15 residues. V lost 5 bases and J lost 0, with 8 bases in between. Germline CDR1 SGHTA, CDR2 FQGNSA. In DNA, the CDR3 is TGTGCCAGCAGCCCCATGATCTCTGGGGCCAACGTCCTGACTTTC. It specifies CASSPMISGANVLTF.

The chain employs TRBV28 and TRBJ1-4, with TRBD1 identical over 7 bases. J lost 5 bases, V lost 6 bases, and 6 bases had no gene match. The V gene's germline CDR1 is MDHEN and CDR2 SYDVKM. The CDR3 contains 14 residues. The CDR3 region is CASRPRGGNEKLFF. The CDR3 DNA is TGTGCCAGCAGACCCAGGGGGGGGAATGAAAAACTGTTTTTT.

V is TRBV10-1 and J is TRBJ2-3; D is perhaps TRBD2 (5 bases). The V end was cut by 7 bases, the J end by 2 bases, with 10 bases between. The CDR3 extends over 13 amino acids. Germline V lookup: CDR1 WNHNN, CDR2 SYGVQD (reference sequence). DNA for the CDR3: TGCGCCAGCAAAGAGGGATTCACAGATACGCAGTATTTT. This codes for CASKEGFTDTQYF.

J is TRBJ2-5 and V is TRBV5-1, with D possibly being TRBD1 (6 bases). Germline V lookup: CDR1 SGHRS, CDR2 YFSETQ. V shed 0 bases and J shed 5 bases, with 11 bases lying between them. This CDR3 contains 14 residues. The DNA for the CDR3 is TGCGCCAGCAGCTTGGAGGGGGTCCTGGAGACCCAGTACTTC. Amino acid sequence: CASSLEGVLETQYF.

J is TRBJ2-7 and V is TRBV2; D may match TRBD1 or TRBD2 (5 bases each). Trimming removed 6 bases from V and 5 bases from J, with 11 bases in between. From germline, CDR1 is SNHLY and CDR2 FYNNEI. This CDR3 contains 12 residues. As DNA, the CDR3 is TGTGCCAGCAGCTACCAGGGAGACGAGCAGTACTTC. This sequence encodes CASSYQGDEQYF. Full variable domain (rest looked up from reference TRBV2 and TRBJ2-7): EPEVTQTPSHQVTQMGQEVILRCVPISNHLYFYWYRQILGQKVEFLVSFYNNEISEKSEIFDDQFSVERPDGSNFTLKIRSTKLEDSAMYFCASSYQGDEQYFGPGTRLTVT.

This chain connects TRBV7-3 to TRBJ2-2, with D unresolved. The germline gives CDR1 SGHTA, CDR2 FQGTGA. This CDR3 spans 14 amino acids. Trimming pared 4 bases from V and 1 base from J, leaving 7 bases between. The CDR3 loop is CASSSGLNTGELFF. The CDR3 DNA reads TGTGCCAGCAGCTCCGGCCTGAACACCGGGGAGCTGTTTTTT.

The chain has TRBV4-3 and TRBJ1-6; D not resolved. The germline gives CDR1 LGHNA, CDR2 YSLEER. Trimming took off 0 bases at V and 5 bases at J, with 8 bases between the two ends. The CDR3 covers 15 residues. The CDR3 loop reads CASSQDRRHNSPLHF. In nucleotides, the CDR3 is TGCGCCAGCAGCCAAGATCGGAGGCATAATTCACCCCTCCACTTT.

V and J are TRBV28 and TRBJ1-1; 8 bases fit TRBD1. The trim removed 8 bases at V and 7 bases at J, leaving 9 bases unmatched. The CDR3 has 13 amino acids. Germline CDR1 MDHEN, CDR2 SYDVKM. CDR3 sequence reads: CASGWQGASEAFF. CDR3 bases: TGTGCCAGCGGGTGGCAGGGGGCTAGTGAAGCTTTCTTT.

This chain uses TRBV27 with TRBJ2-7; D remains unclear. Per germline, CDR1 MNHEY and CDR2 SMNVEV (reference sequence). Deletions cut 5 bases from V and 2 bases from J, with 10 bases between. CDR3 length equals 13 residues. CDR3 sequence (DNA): TGTGCCAGCAGTAAAGGCAGTACCTACGAGCAGTACTTC. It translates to CASSKGSTYEQYF.

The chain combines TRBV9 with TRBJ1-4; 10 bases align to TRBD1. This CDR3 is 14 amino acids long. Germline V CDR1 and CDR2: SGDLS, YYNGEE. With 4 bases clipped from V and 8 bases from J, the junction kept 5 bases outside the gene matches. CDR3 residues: CASSPGTGEEKLFF. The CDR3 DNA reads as TGTGCCAGCAGCCCCGGGACAGGGGAGGAAAAACTGTTTTTT.

The CDR3 sequence is CASSFKTDTQYF. The DNA of the CDR3 is TGTGCCAGCAGTTTCAAGACAGATACGCAGTATTTT. The chain joins TRBV25-1 to TRBJ2-3; D not certain. Trimming removed 5 bases from V and 3 bases from J, with 6 bases in between. Per germline, CDR1 MGHDK and CDR2 SYGVNS. This CDR3 comprises 12 residues.

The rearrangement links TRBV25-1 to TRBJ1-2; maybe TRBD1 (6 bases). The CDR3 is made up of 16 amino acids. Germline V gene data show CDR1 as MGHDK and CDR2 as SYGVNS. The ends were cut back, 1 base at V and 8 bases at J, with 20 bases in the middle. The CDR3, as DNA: TGTGCCAGCAGTGAATTTGGGCAGGGGCAGGAAAGGGGCTACACCTTC. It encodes CASSEFGQGQERGYTF.

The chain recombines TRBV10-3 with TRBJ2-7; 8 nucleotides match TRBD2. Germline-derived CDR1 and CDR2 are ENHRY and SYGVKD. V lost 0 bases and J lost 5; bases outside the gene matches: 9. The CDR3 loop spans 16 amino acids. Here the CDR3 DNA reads TGTGCCATCAGTGAGTCCCTCGGGACTAGTTTTCACGAGCAGTACTTC. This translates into CAISESLGTSFHEQYF.

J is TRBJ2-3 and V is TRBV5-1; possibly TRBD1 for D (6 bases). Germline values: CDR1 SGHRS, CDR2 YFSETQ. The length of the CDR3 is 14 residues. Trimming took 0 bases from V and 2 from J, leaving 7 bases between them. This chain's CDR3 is CASSLEGDTDTQYF. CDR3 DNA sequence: TGCGCCAGCAGCTTGGAGGGGGACACAGATACGCAGTATTTT.

This chain's CDR3 is CASSPPAGETQYF. The CDR3 DNA reads TGTGCCAGCTCACCACCGGCAGGGGAGACCCAGTACTTC. This chain links TRBV18 with TRBJ2-5; TRBD1 might be the D (5 bases). This CDR3 spans 13 amino acids. V gave up 0 bases and J gave up 5 bases, with 7 bases separating them. In germline, CDR1 is KGHSH, CDR2 LQKENI.

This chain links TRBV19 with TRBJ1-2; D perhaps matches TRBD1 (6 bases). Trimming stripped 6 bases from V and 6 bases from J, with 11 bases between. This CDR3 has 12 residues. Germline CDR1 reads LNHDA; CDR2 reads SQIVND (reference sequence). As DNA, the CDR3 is TGTGCCAGTAGAGAACAGGGTCATGGCTACACCTTC. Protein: CASREQGHGYTF. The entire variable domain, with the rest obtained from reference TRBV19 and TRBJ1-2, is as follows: DGGITQSPKYLFRKEGQNVTLSCEQNLNHDAMYWYRQDPGQGLRLIYYSQIVNDFQKGDIAEGYSVSREKKESFPLTVTSAQKNPTAFYLCASREQGHGYTFGSGTRLTVV.

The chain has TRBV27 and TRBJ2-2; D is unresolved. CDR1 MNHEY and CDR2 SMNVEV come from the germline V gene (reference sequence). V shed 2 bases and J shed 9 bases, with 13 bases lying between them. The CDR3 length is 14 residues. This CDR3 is CASSLNHAIRELFF. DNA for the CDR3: TGTGCCAGCAGTTTAAATCACGCGATCCGGGAGCTGTTTTTT.